What follows are 20 T cell receptor beta chains derived from one specimen sequenced in a study of blood T cells in healthy people across ages (dated by TCRdb to 2014 to 2015). Library construction relied on 5' RACE. Sequencing was performed on an Illumina HiSeq 2500. A second about 7 to 12 cycle PCR used a sample-barcoded 5' primer and a J-beta primer mix. TCRdb reprocessed the public reads (quality trimming at Q25 with fastp, clone calling with MiXCR) and kept in-frame beta chains. Identical CDR3 proteins give one entry, which carries the most common genes and DNA. The sample yields 1,500,000 or so distinct CDR3 sequences; roughly 43% were counted once. The ten top clones hold just over 4% of the sample. Sequencing used blood. Every receptor here comes from a woman aged 18-29 years in good health.

This clonotype was seen a handful of times. V and J are TRBV24-1 and TRBJ2-7; either TRBD1 or TRBD2 may fit D (5 bases each). Germline V gives CDR1 KGHDR, CDR2 SFDVKD. The CDR3 loop spans 15 amino acids. The V gene lost 2 bases and the J gene lost 2 bases, with 12 bases spanning the gap. The DNA for the CDR3 is TGTGCCACCAGTGATTCCGGGACGGCAACCTACGAGCAGTACTTC. This translates into CATSDSGTATYEQYF.

The sample holds a few counts of this clonotype. This CDR3 is CASSGAGFRETQYF. DNA of the CDR3: TGTGCCAGCAGCGGTGCAGGGTTCAGAGAGACCCAGTACTTC. This rearrangement joins TRBV9 to TRBJ2-5, with a weak D call TRBD1 (5 bases). Germline CDR1 is SGDLS and CDR2 is YYNGEE. The CDR3 consists of 14 residues. The V end lost 3 bases, the J end lost 4 bases, and 13 bases lay between the germline ends.

The chain joins TRBV4-3 to TRBJ1-2; 8 bases agree with TRBD1. Germline CDR1 LGHNA, CDR2 YSLEER. With 2 bases clipped from V and 2 bases from J, the junction kept 13 bases outside the gene matches. The CDR3 spans 18 residues. The CDR3 DNA reads TGCGCCAGCAGCCAATCCTCCGGCAGGGGGCGGTTGAACTATGGCTACACCTTC. Protein: CASSQSSGRGRLNYGYTF.

V and J are TRBV7-9 and TRBJ1-1; D ambiguous. Germline V gene lookup returns CDR1 SEHNR and CDR2 FQNEAQ (reference sequence). The V gene lost 5 bases and the J gene lost 7 bases, with 20 bases spanning the gap. CDR3 length equals 15 residues. The CDR3 loop is CASSQLVAGISEAFF. In DNA form, the CDR3 reads TGTGCCAGCAGCCAACTGGTGGCGGGGATCAGTGAAGCTTTCTTT. Full variable domain (remainder filled in from reference TRBV7-9 and TRBJ1-1): DTGVSQNPRHKITKRGQNVTFRCDPISEHNRLYWYRQTLGQGPEFLTYFQNEAQLEKSRLLSDRFSAERPKGSFSTLEIQRTEQGDSAMYLCASSQLVAGISEAFFGQGTRLTVV.

The rearrangement uses TRBV7-2 and TRBJ2-5, with 11 positions matching TRBD2. The V segment lost 5 bases and the J segment 4 bases; nucleotides outside the gene matches: 9. This CDR3 has 16 amino acids. Germline CDR1 and CDR2: SGHTA and FQGNSA. CDR3 coding DNA: TGTGCCAGCAGCCATAGGGGACTAGCGGAGGGAGAGACCCAGTACTTC. Its protein is CASSHRGLAEGETQYF.

This clonotype was detected a few times. J is TRBJ2-1 and V is TRBV4-1; D call uncertain. The CDR3 runs 20 residues. Trimming cost V 1 base and J 0 bases, with 22 bases left between them. Germline lookup yields CDR1 MGHRA and CDR2 YSYEKL. The CDR3 region is CASSQGVYATDQGSYNEQFF. In DNA form, the CDR3 reads TGCGCCAGCAGCCAAGGAGTATACGCAACGGACCAAGGCTCCTACAATGAGCAGTTCTTC.

This clonotype was picked up many times. This chain uses TRBV9 with TRBJ2-7; D ambiguous. V lost 0 bases to trimming and J lost 0 bases, with 7 bases between them. The germline V gene has CDR1 SGDLS and CDR2 YYNGEE. The CDR3 covers 14 residues. The CDR3 nucleotides are TGTGCCAGCAGCGTAGGGCAGTCCTCCTACGAGCAGTACTTC. Protein sequence: CASSVGQSSYEQYF.

The chain has TRBV7-9 and TRBJ2-7; 7 bases line up with TRBD1. The CDR3 totals 16 residues. Germline V gene sequence: CDR1 SEHNR, CDR2 FQNEAQ (reference sequence). V was pared by 1 base and J by 2 bases, with 8 bases of the junction left unmatched. CDR3 bases: TGTGCCAGCAGCTTAGTCGGGGACAGCTATACCTACGAGCAGTACTTC. It encodes CASSLVGDSYTYEQYF.

For this clonotype: The junction shows a germline mismatch at one end, possibly a read error. The chain carries TRBV6-2 or TRBV6-3 and TRBJ2-7, with D possibly TRBD1 on 6 matching bases. CDR3 length: 15 amino acids. Germline V lookup: CDR1 MNHEY, CDR2 SVGEGT. The CDR3 DNA reads as TGTGCCGGCAGAGAAACAGGGTCCTACTCCTACGAGCGGTACTTC. This codes for CAGRETGSYSYERYF.

This clonotype was seen only a few times. CDR3: CASRFAGTNNEQFF. DNA for the CDR3: TGTGCCAGCCGTTTTGCGGGAACGAACAATGAGCAGTTCTTC. This chain links TRBV3-1 with TRBJ2-1; the D gene is possibly TRBD2 (6 bases). The CDR3 spans 14 residues. The V end was cut by 8 bases, the J end by 5 bases, with 16 bases between. In germline, CDR1 is LGHDT, CDR2 YNNKEL (reference sequence).

This chain connects TRBV11-2 to TRBJ2-7; 10 nucleotides align to TRBD2. This CDR3 is 16 amino acids long. Trimming at V came to 0 bases and at J to 3 bases, leaving 5 bases not matched to a gene. CDR1 SGHAT and CDR2 FQNNGV come from the germline V gene. The chain's CDR3 is CASSLDQLAGRYEQYF. DNA of the CDR3: TGTGCCAGCAGCTTAGATCAACTAGCGGGGCGCTACGAGCAGTACTTC.

The genes are TRBV7-2 and TRBJ1-1; no reliable D call. Germline V CDR1 and CDR2: SGHTA, FQGNSA. V lost 1 base, J lost 0 bases, and 9 bases lay in between. The CDR3 has 15 amino acids. CDR3 nucleotide sequence: TGTGCCAGCAGCTTAGGATCCTCCCTGAACACTGAAGCTTTCTTT. This translates into CASSLGSSLNTEAFF.

The chain uses TRBV29-1 and TRBJ2-7, with TRBD1 matching over 7 bases. The CDR3 has 12 residues. V dropped 7 bases and J dropped 9; count of bases not matched to a gene: 12. Per the germline V gene, CDR1 is SQVTM and CDR2 is ANQGSEA. CDR3 in amino acids: CSAGTGVVGQYF. The CDR3 bases are TGCAGCGCGGGAACAGGGGTGGTGGGGCAGTACTTC.

This clonotype was detected once. One base away lies a much larger clone, so this may be a sequencing read error. The gene calls are TRBV27 and TRBJ2-5; D not certain. Germline loops: CDR1 MNHEY, CDR2 SMNVEV (reference sequence). CDR3 size: 13 residues. The V end was cut by 5 bases, the J end by 11 bases, with 18 bases between. The CDR3 nucleotides read TGTGCCAGCAGTCGACGGAACTCCTACAAGCAGTACTTC. Protein: CASSRRNSYKQYF.

V gene TRBV6-1 combines with J gene TRBJ2-1; D ambiguous. Germline CDR1 MNHNS, CDR2 SASEGT. V lost 7 bases and J 8 bases, leaving 6 bases between the germline ends. CDR3 length: 10 residues. The CDR3 reads CASNRDEQFF. The CDR3, as DNA: TGTGCCAGCAACCGGGATGAGCAGTTCTTC.

The chain is built from TRBV6-5 and TRBJ1-1; D call uncertain. This CDR3 comprises 13 residues. Germline CDR1 MNHEY, CDR2 SVGAGI. The CDR3 loop is CAVRGSWNTEAFF. The CDR3 DNA follows: TGTGCGGTTAGAGGGTCTTGGAACACTGAAGCTTTCTTT.

This clonotype was recorded many times. This rearrangement joins TRBV29-1 to TRBJ1-2, with D tentatively TRBD1 (5 bases). The CDR3 runs to 16 residues. CDR1 and CDR2 (germline): SQVTM, ANQGSEA. Between the trimmed V and J ends, which lost 1 base and 4 bases, there was a span of 19 bases. CDR3 in amino acids: CSVEGGPNGHSYGYTF. Written as DNA, the CDR3 is TGCAGCGTTGAAGGTGGGCCGAACGGACACTCCTATGGCTACACCTTC. The complete variable domain, with remaining parts taken from reference TRBV29-1 and TRBJ1-2, reads SAVISQKPSRDICQRGTSLTIQCQVDSQVTMMFWYRQQPGQSLTLIATANQGSEATYESGFVIDKFPISRPNLTFSTLTVSNMSPEDSSIYLCSVEGGPNGHSYGYTFGSGTRLTVV.

The CDR3 sequence: CASSVDQVGETQYF. CDR3 DNA sequence: TGTGCCAGCAGCGTAGACCAAGTGGGAGAGACCCAGTACTTC. The chain couples TRBV9 to TRBJ2-5; no firm D call. This CDR3 comprises 14 residues. CDR1 and CDR2 from the germline V gene are SGDLS and YYNGEE. V dropped 0 bases and J dropped 4 bases, with 10 bases sitting between them. Full variable domain (remainder filled in from reference TRBV9 and TRBJ2-5): DSGVTQTPKHLITATGQRVTLRCSPRSGDLSVYWYQQSLDQGLQFLIQYYNGEERAKGNILERFSAQQFPDLHSELNLSSLELGDSALYFCASSVDQVGETQYFGPGTRLLVL.

A word on this clonotype: A much larger clone lies one base from this, so it may be a read error. The chain recombines TRBV6-5 with TRBJ1-1; no definite D call. Trimming left V 2 bases short and J 4 bases short, with 11 bases between. CDR3 length: 14 residues. Germline V gives CDR1 MNHEY, CDR2 SVGAGI. CDR3 region: CASSYPGGRTEAFF. CDR3 nucleotide sequence: TGTGCCAGCAGTTACCCCGGTGGTCGCACTGAAGCTTTCTTT.

On this clonotype: The junction does not match germline at one end; this may be a read error. Here the CDR3 DNA reads TGTGCCAGCAGCTTAGGGGCTAGGAGGGTATACGAGCAGTATTTC. Its protein product is CASSLGARRVYEQYF. This chain joins TRBV7-9 and TRBJ2-7, with TRBD2 as a possible D gene (6 bases). Germline CDR1 is SEHNR and CDR2 is FQNEAQ (reference sequence). This CDR3 region has 15 residues. Drawing the rest from reference TRBV7-9 and TRBJ2-7, the complete variable domain is DTGVSQNPRHKITKRGQNVTFRCDPISEHNRLYWYRQTLGQGPEFLTYFQNEAQLEKSRLLSDRFSAERPKGSFSTLEIQRTEQGDSAMYLCASSLGARRVYEQYFGPGTRLTVT.